This TCR beta chain was identified in a study of blood T cell repertoires in COVID-19. The wider study: Italy, Spain and the United States were the sources of the convalescent and acute COVID-19 samples.

This clone was found a few times. The germline V and J ends were trimmed by 4 bases and 1 base, with 8 bases remaining between them. In germline, CDR1 is MGHRA, CDR2 YSYEKL. The CDR3 runs to 14 residues. Authors' data handling: It was from reference gene primer amplification that nucleated cell counts were estimated. The assay was immunoSEQ multiplex PCR, and TCRdb's table has in-frame clones only and misses some. V, J and clone size were drawn from that table, and D and trimming were deduced from the DNA. The sample includes about 49,000 clones, 81% of them seen just once. During active infection, Seattle patients enrolled and were then monitored through disease.

This chain links TRBV4-1 with TRBJ2-4; D is possibly TRBD2 (5 bases). This TCR was sampled from a woman of 80 years or more with COVID-19, enrolled during active disease. The material sequenced was peripheral blood. CDR3 DNA sequence: TGCGCCAGCAGCCTATTAGCGGCCAAAAACATTCAGTACTTC. Translating it yields CASSLLAAKNIQYF.